Listed below are T cell receptor beta chains from one sample, sequenced in a study of cytomegalovirus exposure and HLA in healthy donors. Here immunoSEQ multiplex PCR was the method, and the copy in TCRdb shows in-frame clones only, minus some. The sample has 200,000 or so clones, about 90% seen once; the top ten hold around 0.21%. Source material: PBMCs. The receptors derive from a girl under three years old in good health and CMV-seronegative. CDR3s include the opening cysteine and the closing phenylalanine or tryptophan. Not every row has a clone size; where given, it reads once, few, many or a size class.

J	size	V	CDR3
TRBJ1-4	.	TRBV15	CATSRETGWNEKLFF
TRBJ2-7	.	TRBV4-1	CASSQDPGLAGRYEQYF
TRBJ2-7	.	TRBV18	CASSLGRGDEQYF
TRBJ2-7	.	TRBV7-3	CASSLTGTGTHEQYF
TRBJ2-2	.	TRBV10-3	CAIWSDRGNTGELFF
TRBJ2-2	.	TRBV6-4	CASSVREDRELFF
TRBJ1-1	.	TRBV7-3	CASSLVGGLGTEAFF
TRBJ2-1	few	TRBV7-9	CASSLPSDSGRVNEQFF
TRBJ2-7	.	TRBV5-6	CASSSRDRAHEQYF
TRBJ2-2	few	TRBV5-1	CASSAYRGPHTNTGELFF
TRBJ2-3	.	TRBV13	CASSLTSGRLTDTQYF
TRBJ2-3	.	TRBV14	CASSQVGQTQYF
TRBJ2-1	.	TRBV15	CATTWTDYNEQFF
TRBJ2-7	.	TRBV4-2	CASSQDPLRGGRKDEQYF
TRBJ1-2	.	TRBV2	CASSFRVDYGYTF
TRBJ1-2	.	TRBV7-2	CASSFSSPYLSDGYTF
TRBJ1-6	.	TRBV5-7	CASSFTGWSPLHF
TRBJ2-7	once	TRBV6-5	CASSYNNYRGPSEQYF
TRBJ1-2	.	TRBV27	CASSTAGHVNYGYTF
TRBJ2-7	once	TRBV10-3	CAIQTGSSYEQYF
TRBJ1-2	.	TRBV15	CATSRYRDRDEGYTF
TRBJ2-3	.	TRBV7-2	CASSWGLGLPDTQYF
TRBJ2-2	.	TRBV6-5	CASSYRWGGGELFF
TRBJ2-1	.	TRBV11-3	CASSLDYASSYNEQFF
TRBJ2-7	few	TRBV6-5	CASRRSSYEQYF
TRBJ1-1	once	TRBV11-2	CASSLYPTGPNTEAFF
TRBJ2-1	.	TRBV18	CASSHRQGYNEQFF